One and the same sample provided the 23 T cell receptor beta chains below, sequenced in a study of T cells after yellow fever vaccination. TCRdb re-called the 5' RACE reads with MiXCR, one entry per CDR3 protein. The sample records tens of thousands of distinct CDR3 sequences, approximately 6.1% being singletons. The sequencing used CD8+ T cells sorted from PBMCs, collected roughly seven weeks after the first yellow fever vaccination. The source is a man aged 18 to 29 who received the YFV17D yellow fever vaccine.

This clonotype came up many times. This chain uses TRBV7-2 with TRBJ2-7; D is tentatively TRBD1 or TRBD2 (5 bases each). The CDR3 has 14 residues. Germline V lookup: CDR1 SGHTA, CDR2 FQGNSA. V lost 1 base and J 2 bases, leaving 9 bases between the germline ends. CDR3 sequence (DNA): TGTGCCAGCAGCTTAGGTCTGGGACCCTACGAGCAGTACGTC. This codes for CASSLGLGPYEQYV.

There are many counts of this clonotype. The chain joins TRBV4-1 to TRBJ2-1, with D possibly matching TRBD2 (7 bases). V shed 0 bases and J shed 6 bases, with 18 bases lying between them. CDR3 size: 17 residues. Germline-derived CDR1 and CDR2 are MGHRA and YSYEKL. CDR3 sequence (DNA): TGCGCCAGCAGCCAAGATCGACGGGCGGGGGCCCTCAATGAGCAGTTCTTC. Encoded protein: CASSQDRRAGALNEQFF.

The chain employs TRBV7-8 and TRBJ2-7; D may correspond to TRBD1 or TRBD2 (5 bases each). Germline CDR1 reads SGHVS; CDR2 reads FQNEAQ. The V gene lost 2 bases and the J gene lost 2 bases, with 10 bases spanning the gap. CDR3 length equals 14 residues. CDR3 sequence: CASSLWDDTYEQYF. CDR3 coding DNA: TGTGCCAGCAGCTTATGGGACGACACCTACGAGCAGTACTTC.

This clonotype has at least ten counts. The CDR3 loop is CASTPVDPAADTQYF. DNA of the CDR3: TGTGCCAGCACCCCTGTGGACCCAGCGGCAGATACGCAGTATTTT. The chain has TRBV7-9 and TRBJ2-3, with a tentative D call TRBD2 (5 bases). Germline values: CDR1 SEHNR, CDR2 FQNEAQ (reference sequence). The CDR3 has 15 amino acids. V was pared by 7 bases and J by 4 bases, with 18 bases between.

This chain's CDR3 is CATSRDGNEQYF. The CDR3 DNA sequence: TGTGCCACCAGCAGAGATGGGAACGAGCAGTACTTC. The chain links TRBV15 to TRBJ2-7; D is uncertain. Germline assignment: CDR1 LNHNV and CDR2 YYDKDF (reference sequence). V lost 0 bases and J lost 5, with 5 bases in between. The CDR3 runs to 12 residues.

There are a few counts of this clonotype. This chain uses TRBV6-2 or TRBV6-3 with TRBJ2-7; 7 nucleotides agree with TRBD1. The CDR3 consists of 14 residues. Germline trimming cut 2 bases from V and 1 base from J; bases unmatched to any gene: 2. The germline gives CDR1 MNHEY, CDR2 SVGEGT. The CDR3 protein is CASSYRTGSYEQYV. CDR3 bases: TGTGCCAGCAGTTACAGGACAGGATCCTACGAGCAGTACGTC.

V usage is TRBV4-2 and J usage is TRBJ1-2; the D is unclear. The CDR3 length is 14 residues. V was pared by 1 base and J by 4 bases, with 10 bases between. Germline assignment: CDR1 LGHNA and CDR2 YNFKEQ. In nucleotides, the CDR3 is TGTGCCAGCAGCCAAGGTCCAGGTACCTATGGCTACACCTTC. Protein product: CASSQGPGTYGYTF.

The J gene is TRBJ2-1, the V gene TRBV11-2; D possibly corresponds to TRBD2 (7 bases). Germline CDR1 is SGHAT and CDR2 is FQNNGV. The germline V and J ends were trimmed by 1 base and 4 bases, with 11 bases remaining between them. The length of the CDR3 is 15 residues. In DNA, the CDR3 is TGTGCCAGCAGCTTAGGGGGGGGCTATTACAATGAGCAGTTCTTC. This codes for CASSLGGGYYNEQFF.

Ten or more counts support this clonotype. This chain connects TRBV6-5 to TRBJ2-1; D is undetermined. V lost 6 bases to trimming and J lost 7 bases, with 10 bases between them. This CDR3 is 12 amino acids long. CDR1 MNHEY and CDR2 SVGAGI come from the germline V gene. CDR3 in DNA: TGTGCCAGCAGGACCCTAGGGAATGAGCAGTTCTTC. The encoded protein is CASRTLGNEQFF.

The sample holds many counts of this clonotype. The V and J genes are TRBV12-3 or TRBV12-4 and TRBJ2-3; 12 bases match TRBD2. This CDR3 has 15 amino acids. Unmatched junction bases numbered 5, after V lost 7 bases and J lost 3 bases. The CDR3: CASMVTSGGTDTQYF. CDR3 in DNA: TGTGCCAGCATGGTGACTAGCGGGGGTACAGATACGCAGTATTTT.

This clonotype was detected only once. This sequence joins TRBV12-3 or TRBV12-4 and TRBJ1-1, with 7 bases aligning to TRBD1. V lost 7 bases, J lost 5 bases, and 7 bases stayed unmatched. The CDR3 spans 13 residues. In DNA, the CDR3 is TGTGCCAGCACCCCCCCAGGGGGGACTGAAGCTTTCTTT. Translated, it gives CASTPPGGTEAFF.

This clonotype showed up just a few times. CDR3 sequence (DNA): TGTGCCAGCAGCTTGGAGGGGTTTGGGGAGCTGTTTTTT. Translating gives CASSLEGFGELFF. This rearrangement joins TRBV5-5 to TRBJ2-2, with TRBD1 as a possible D gene (5 bases). V dropped 0 bases and J dropped 8 bases, with 8 bases sitting between them. Germline-derived CDR1 and CDR2 are SGHKS and YYEKEE (reference sequence). The CDR3 runs 13 residues.

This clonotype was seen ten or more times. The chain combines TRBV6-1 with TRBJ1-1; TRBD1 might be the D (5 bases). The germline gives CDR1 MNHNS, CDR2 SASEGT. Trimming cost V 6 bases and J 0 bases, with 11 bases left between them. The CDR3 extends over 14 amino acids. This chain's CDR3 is CASSQTELNTEAFF. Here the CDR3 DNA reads TGTGCCAGCAGCCAGACAGAGCTGAACACTGAAGCTTTCTTT.

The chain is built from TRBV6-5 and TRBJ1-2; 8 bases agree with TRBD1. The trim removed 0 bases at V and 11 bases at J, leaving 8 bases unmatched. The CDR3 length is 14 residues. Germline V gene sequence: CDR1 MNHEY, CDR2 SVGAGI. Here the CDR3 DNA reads TGTGCCAGCAGTTACTCTGGGACAGGTTCGTGGTACACCTTC. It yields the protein CASSYSGTGSWYTF.

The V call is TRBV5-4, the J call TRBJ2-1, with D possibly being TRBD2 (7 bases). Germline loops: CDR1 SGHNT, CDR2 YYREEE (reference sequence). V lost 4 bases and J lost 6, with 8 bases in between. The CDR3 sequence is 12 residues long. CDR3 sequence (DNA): TGTGCCAGCAGCGGGGGGGCCAATGAGCAGTTCTTC. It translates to CASSGGANEQFF.

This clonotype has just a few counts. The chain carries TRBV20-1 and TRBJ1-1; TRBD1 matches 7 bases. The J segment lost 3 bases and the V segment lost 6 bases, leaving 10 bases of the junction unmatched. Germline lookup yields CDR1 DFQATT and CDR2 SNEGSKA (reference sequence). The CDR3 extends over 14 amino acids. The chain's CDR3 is CSATGTEVYTEAFF. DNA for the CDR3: TGCAGTGCAACAGGGACAGAAGTTTACACTGAAGCTTTCTTT.

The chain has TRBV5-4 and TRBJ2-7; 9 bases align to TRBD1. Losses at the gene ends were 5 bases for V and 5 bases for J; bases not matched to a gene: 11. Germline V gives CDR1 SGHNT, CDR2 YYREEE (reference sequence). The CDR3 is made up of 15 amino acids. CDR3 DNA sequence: TGTGCCAGCAGTTTAACCGGGACAGGGTCGGACGAGCAGTACTTC. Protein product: CASSLTGTGSDEQYF.

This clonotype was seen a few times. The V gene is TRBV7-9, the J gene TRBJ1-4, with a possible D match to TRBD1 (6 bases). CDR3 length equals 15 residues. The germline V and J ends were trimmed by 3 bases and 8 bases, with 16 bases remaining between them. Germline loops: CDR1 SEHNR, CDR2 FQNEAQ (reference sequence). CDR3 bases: TGTGCCAGCAGCTTTAGGGGGGGAGTAGACGAAAAACTGTTTTTT. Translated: CASSFRGGVDEKLFF.

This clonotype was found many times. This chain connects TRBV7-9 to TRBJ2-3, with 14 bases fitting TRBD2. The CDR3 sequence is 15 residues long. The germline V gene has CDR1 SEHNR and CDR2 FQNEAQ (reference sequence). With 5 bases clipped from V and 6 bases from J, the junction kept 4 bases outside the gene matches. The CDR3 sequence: CASSGLAGGKDTQYF. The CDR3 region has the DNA TGTGCCAGCAGCGGACTAGCGGGGGGTAAGGATACGCAGTATTTT.

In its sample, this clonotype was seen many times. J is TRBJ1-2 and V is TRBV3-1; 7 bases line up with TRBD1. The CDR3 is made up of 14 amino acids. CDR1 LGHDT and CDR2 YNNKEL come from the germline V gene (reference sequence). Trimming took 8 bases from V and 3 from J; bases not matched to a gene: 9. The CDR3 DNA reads TGTGCCAGCCGGGACAGCGACATATACTATGGCTACACCTTC. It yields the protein CASRDSDIYYGYTF. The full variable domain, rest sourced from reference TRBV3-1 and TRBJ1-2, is DTAVSQTPKYLVTQMGNDKSIKCEQNLGHDTMYWYKQDSKKFLKIMFSYNNKELIINETVPNRFSPKSPDKAHLNLHINSLELGDSAVYFCASRDSDIYYGYTFGSGTRLTVV.

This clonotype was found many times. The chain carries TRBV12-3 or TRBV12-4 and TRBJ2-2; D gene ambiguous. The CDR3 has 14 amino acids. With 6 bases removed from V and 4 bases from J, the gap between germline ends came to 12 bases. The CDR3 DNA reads TGTGCCAGCAGCGAGGAATATGGCACCGGGGAGCTGTTTTTT. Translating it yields CASSEEYGTGELFF.

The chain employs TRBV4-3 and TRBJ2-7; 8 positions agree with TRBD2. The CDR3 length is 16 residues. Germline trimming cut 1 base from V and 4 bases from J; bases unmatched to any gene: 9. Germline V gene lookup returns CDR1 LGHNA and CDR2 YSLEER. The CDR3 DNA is TGCGCCAGCAGCCAAGGGGTGGCGGGGGGCGAATACGAGCAGTACTTC. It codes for CASSQGVAGGEYEQYF.

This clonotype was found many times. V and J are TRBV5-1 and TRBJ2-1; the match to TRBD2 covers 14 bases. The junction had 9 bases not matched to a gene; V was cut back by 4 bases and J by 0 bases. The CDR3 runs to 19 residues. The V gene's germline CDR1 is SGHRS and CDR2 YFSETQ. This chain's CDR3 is CASSLLTSGGVSSYNEQFF. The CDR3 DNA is TGCGCCAGCAGCCTCCTGACTAGCGGGGGGGTGAGCTCCTACAATGAGCAGTTCTTC.